This TCR beta chain was identified during a study of blood T cells in healthy people across ages. Primers used in a second PCR of about 6 to 11 cycles were a sample-barcoded 5' primer and a J-beta primer mix. TCRdb processed the 5' RACE reads anew with MiXCR; each CDR3 protein has one entry. The table records about 930,000 distinct CDR3 sequences, about 27% of them present only once. This CDR3 contains 13 residues. Germline loops: CDR1 KGHSH, CDR2 LQKENI. Trimming stripped 8 bases from V and 4 bases from J, with 12 bases between. This clonotype showed up many times. The data were also submitted as part of a second study, on T cells of mothers and their children.

The TCR sequence derives from a woman aged 40 to 49 in good health. The material sequenced was blood. The chain links TRBV18 to TRBJ2-1; D gene uncertain. CDR3: CASSPDQYNEQFF. The CDR3 region has the DNA TGTGCCAGCAGCCCCGACCAATACAATGAGCAGTTCTTC.